The 18 T cell receptor beta chains reported below all come from one sample, sequenced in a study of cytomegalovirus exposure and HLA in healthy donors (dated by TCRdb to 2015 to 2018). Receptor amplification or capture employed the immunoSEQ multiplex PCR assay. Drawn from immuneACCESS, this table holds only the in-frame rearrangements with V and J called that TCRdb kept. Clones are partly lost; checked studies trace under half to an unresolved V gene and leave the rest unexplained. The sample table contains about 110,000 clones; only one count was recorded for approximately 87% of them. Of the sample, approximately 1.4% is held by the ten largest clones. The sequencing sample was made of PBMCs. The receptors derive from a woman in her twenties or thirties in good health and CMV-seropositive.

The chain combines TRBV4-3 with TRBJ2-7; 7 nucleotides match TRBD1. Germline CDR1 reads LGHNA; CDR2 reads YSLEER. With 4 bases clipped from V and 5 bases from J, the junction kept 11 bases outside the gene matches. The CDR3 is made up of 15 amino acids. DNA for the CDR3: TGCGCCAGCAGCCCTGCAGAGGGACAGCTTAACGAGCAGTACTTC. It translates to CASSPAEGQLNEQYF.

The rearrangement links TRBV18 to TRBJ1-5; 8 bases line up with TRBD1. Germline-derived CDR1 and CDR2 are KGHSH and LQKENI. After removal of 2 bases from V and 5 bases from J, the junction contained 5 bases not matched to a gene. CDR3 length: 15 residues. The CDR3, as DNA: TGTGCCAGCTCACCAAACAGGGGGGTCGATCAGCCCCAGCATTTT. Residues: CASSPNRGVDQPQHF. Drawing the rest from reference TRBV18 and TRBJ1-5, the complete variable domain is NAGVMQNPRHLVRRRGQEARLRCSPMKGHSHVYWYRQLPEEGLKFMVYLQKENIIDESGMPKERFSAEFPKEGPSILRIQQVVRGDSAAYFCASSPNRGVDQPQHFGDGTRLSIL.

This chain links TRBV4-3 with TRBJ2-1; D is unresolved. The CDR3 extends over 15 amino acids. Germline V CDR1 and CDR2: LGHNA, YSLEER. V lost 1 base and J 6 bases, leaving 13 bases between the germline ends. The CDR3 sequence is CASSQGWLLGNEQFF. CDR3 DNA sequence: TGCGCCAGCAGCCAAGGGTGGCTGCTTGGCAATGAGCAGTTCTTC.

The chain has TRBV25-1 and TRBJ2-3; 9 positions match TRBD2. The CDR3 totals 15 residues. Germline trimming cut 7 bases from V and 4 bases from J; bases unmatched to any gene: 9. Germline assignment: CDR1 MGHDK and CDR2 SYGVNS. The CDR3, as DNA: TGTGCCAGCAAAATGGCGGGGGGGTTCGCAGATACGCAGTATTTT. Residues: CASKMAGGFADTQYF.

Only one count was recorded for this clone. This chain links TRBV2 with TRBJ1-4; 7 bases fit TRBD1. J lost 6 bases, V lost 6 bases, and 4 bases had no gene match. Germline V gene lookup returns CDR1 SNHLY and CDR2 FYNNEI. This CDR3 is built from 13 residues. The CDR3 region is CASRTGQYEKLFF. The CDR3 bases are TGTGCCAGCAGGACAGGGCAGTATGAAAAACTGTTTTTT.

The rearrangement joins TRBV6-6 to TRBJ2-7; D perhaps matches TRBD2 (7 bases). V lost 2 bases to trimming and J lost 4 bases, with 18 bases between them. In germline, CDR1 is MNHNY, CDR2 SVGAGI (reference sequence). The CDR3 has 16 amino acids. In DNA, the CDR3 is TGTGCCAGCAGTTACCCCCGGGGGGCGGGGGTTTACGAGCAGTACTTC. Translated, it gives CASSYPRGAGVYEQYF.

The sample holds one count of this clone. The rearrangement links TRBV2 to TRBJ2-4, with a tentative D call TRBD1 (5 bases). CDR1 is SNHLY and CDR2 is FYNNEI in the germline V gene. There are 13 residues in the CDR3. V was cut by 6 bases and J by 9 bases, with 15 bases left in between. The CDR3 sequence is CASSLSGSGIQYF. CDR3 coding DNA: TGTGCCAGCAGCTTGTCAGGGTCGGGCATTCAGTACTTC.

V is TRBV5-6 and J is TRBJ2-5; no clear D. Trimming took off 0 bases at V and 0 bases at J, with 6 bases between the two ends. CDR1 is SGHDT, CDR2 YYEEEE, per germline. The CDR3 extends over 14 amino acids. The CDR3 DNA reads as TGTGCCAGCAGCTTGGTTGCAGACCAAGAGACCCAGTACTTC. It is translated as CASSLVADQETQYF. The full variable domain, with the rest looked up from reference TRBV5-6 and TRBJ2-5, is DAGVTQSPTHLIKTRGQQVTLRCSPKSGHDTVSWYQQALGQGPQFIFQYYEEEERQRGNFPDRFSGHQFPNYSSELNVNALLLGDSALYLCASSLVADQETQYFGPGTRLLVL.

V gene TRBV27 combines with J gene TRBJ2-5; D gene uncertain. The CDR3 is 14 amino acids. Per the germline V gene, CDR1 is MNHEY and CDR2 is SMNVEV (reference sequence). Trimming took off 5 bases at V and 0 bases at J, with 10 bases between the two ends. This CDR3 is CASSHPGYQETQYF. CDR3 in DNA: TGTGCCAGCAGTCACCCCGGGTACCAAGAGACCCAGTACTTC.

J is TRBJ2-1 and V is TRBV6-6, with 8 bases matching TRBD1. From germline, CDR1 is MNHNY and CDR2 SVGAGI (reference sequence). Germline trimming cut 7 bases from V and 6 bases from J; bases unmatched to any gene: 8. CDR3 length equals 14 residues. As DNA, the CDR3 is TGTGCCAGCACCCCCCGGGACAGGACCAATGAGCAGTTCTTC. It translates to CASTPRDRTNEQFF.

The chain carries TRBV7-2 and TRBJ2-6; 9 bases map to TRBD1. Trimming took 8 bases from V and 0 from J; bases not matched to a gene: 8. Looked up from germline, CDR1 is SGHTA and CDR2 is FQGNSA. The CDR3 loop spans 17 amino acids. CDR3 bases: TGTGCCAGCCGAAGGACAGGGGCTATCTCTGGGGCCAACGTCCTGACTTTC. This translates into CASRRTGAISGANVLTF.

This chain uses TRBV13 with TRBJ2-3; no clear D. Trimming took off 1 base at V and 5 bases at J, with 13 bases between the two ends. Germline CDR1 is PRHDT and CDR2 is FYEKMQ (reference sequence). The CDR3 spans 15 residues. The CDR3 DNA reads as TGTGCCAGCAGCTTAGCAGGCCACACGAGAGATACGCAGTATTTT. Its translation is CASSLAGHTRDTQYF.

This clone was recorded once. One end of the junction fails to match germline, which may point to a read error. CDR3 residues: CASRSGIPQGTQYF. The CDR3 DNA reads TGTGCCAGCAGGTCGGGGATCCCTCAAGGGACCCAGTACTTC. This chain joins TRBV2 and TRBJ2-5; the D gene is possibly TRBD2 (5 bases). CDR1 is SNHLY, CDR2 FYNNEI, per germline. The CDR3 has 14 amino acids.

This chain links TRBV4-1 with TRBJ1-1; TRBD1 agrees at 8 bases. The CDR3 totals 15 residues. V shed 1 base and J 4 bases; nucleotides not matched to a gene: 5. Germline V gene data show CDR1 as MGHRA and CDR2 as YSYEKL. The CDR3: CASSQAGRGPTEAFF. DNA of the CDR3: TGCGCCAGCAGCCAAGCCGGCAGGGGGCCCACTGAAGCTTTCTTT.

V gene TRBV9 combines with J gene TRBJ1-2; perhaps TRBD1 as D (5 bases). The V end lost 4 bases, the J end lost 2 bases, and 12 bases lay between the germline ends. This CDR3 comprises 14 residues. Germline V gene lookup returns CDR1 SGDLS and CDR2 YYNGEE. The CDR3 DNA follows: TGTGCCAGCAGCCAAGGCCGGGGGAACTATGGCTACACCTTC. It translates to CASSQGRGNYGYTF.

The chain employs TRBV9 and TRBJ2-1, with TRBD2 matching over 7 bases. Germline V CDR1 and CDR2: SGDLS, YYNGEE. V was clipped by 0 bases and J by 2 bases; unmatched bases: 5. The CDR3 length is 16 residues. CDR3 in amino acids: CASSVARENPYNEQFF. CDR3 coding DNA: TGTGCCAGCAGCGTAGCGCGGGAGAATCCCTACAATGAGCAGTTCTTC.

The chain couples TRBV9 to TRBJ1-3; D is ambiguous. The CDR3 has 13 amino acids. Germline CDR1 and CDR2: SGDLS and YYNGEE. Trimming pared 4 bases from V and 4 bases from J, leaving 9 bases between. CDR3 coding DNA: TGTGCCAGCAGCATCAGAGGGGGAAACACCATATATTTT. Translation gives CASSIRGGNTIYF.

The genes are TRBV5-6 and TRBJ2-7; a weak D match, TRBD2 (6 bases). Deletions cut 5 bases from V and 1 base from J, with 13 bases between. CDR3 length equals 14 residues. Germline lookup yields CDR1 SGHDT and CDR2 YYEEEE. The CDR3, as DNA: TGTGCCAGCAGAGAACTAGCCAATTCCTACGAGCAGTACTTC. The encoded protein is CASRELANSYEQYF. Full variable domain (missing parts from reference TRBV5-6 and TRBJ2-7): DAGVTQSPTHLIKTRGQQVTLRCSPKSGHDTVSWYQQALGQGPQFIFQYYEEEERQRGNFPDRFSGHQFPNYSSELNVNALLLGDSALYLCASRELANSYEQYFGPGTRLTVT.